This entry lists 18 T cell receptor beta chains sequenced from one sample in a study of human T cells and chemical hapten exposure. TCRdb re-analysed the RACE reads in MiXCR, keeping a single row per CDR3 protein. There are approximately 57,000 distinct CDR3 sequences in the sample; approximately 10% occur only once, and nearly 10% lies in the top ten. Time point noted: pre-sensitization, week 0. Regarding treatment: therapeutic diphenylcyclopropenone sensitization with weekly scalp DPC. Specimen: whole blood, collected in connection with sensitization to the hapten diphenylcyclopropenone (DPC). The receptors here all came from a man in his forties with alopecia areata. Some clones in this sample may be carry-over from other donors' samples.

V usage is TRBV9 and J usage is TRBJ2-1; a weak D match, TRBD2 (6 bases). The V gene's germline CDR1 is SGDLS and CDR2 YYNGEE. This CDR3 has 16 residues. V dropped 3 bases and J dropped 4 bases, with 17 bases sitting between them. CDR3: CASSERGLGGYNEQFF. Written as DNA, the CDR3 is TGTGCCAGCAGCGAGAGGGGACTGGGAGGTTACAATGAGCAGTTCTTC.

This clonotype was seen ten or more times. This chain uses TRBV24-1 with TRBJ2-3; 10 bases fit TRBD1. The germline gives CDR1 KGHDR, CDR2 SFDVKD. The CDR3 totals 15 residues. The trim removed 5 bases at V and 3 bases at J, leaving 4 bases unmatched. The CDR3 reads CATSVGTGVTDTQYF. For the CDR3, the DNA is TGTGCCACCAGTGTTGGGACAGGGGTAACAGATACGCAGTATTTT.

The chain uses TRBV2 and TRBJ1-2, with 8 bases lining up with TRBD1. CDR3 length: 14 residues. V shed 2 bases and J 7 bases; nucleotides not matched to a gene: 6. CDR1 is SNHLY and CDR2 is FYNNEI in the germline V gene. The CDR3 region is CASSEMTGVGGYTF. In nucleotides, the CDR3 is TGTGCCAGCAGTGAAATGACAGGGGTAGGTGGCTACACCTTC.

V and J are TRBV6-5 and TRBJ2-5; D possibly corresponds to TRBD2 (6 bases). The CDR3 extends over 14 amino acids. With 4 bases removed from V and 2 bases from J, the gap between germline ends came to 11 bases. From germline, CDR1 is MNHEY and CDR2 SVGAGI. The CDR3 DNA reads TGTGCCAGCAGTTTTCTAGCGACTCAAGAGACCCAGTACTTC. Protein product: CASSFLATQETQYF.

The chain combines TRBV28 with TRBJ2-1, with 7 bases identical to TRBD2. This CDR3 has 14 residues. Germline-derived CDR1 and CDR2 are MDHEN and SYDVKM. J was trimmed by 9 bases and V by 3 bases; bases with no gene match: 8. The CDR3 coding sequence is TGTGCCAGCAGTTTTCTGGCGGGAGTATCTGAGCAGTTCTTC. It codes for CASSFLAGVSEQFF.

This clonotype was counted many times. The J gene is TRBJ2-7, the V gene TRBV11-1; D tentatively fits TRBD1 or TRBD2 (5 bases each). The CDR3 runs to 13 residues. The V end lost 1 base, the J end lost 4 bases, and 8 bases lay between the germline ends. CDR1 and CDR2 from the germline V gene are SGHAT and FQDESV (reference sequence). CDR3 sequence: CASSLVGPYEQYF. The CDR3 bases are TGTGCCAGCAGCTTAGTGGGACCTTACGAGCAGTACTTC.

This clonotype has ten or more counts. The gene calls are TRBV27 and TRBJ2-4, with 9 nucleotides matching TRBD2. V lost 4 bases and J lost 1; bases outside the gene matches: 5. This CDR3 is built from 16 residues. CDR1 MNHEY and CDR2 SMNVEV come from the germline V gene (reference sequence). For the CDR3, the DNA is TGTGCCAGCAGTTCCCGACTAGCGGTTGCCAAAAACATTCAGTACTTC. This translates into CASSSRLAVAKNIQYF.

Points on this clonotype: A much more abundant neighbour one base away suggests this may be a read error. DNA for the CDR3: TGTGCCTGGAGTGGGACAGGGTGGAACACTGAATCTTTCTTT. Its translation: CAWSGTGWNTESFF. V usage is TRBV30 and J usage is TRBJ1-1; 8 bases fit TRBD1. CDR3 length: 14 residues. Germline CDR1 reads GTSNPN; CDR2 reads SVGIG (reference sequence).

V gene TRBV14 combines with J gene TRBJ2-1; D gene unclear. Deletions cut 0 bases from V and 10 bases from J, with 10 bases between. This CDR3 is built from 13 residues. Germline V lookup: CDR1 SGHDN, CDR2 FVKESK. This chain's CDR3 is CASSQEAWREQFF. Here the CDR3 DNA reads TGTGCCAGCAGCCAAGAGGCGTGGCGGGAGCAGTTCTTC.

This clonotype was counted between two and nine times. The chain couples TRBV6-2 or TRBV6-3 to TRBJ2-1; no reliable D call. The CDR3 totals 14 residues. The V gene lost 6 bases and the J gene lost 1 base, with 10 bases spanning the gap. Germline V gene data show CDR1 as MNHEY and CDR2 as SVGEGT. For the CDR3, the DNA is TGTGCCAGCAGGGACCTCGGGTCCTACAATGAGCAGTTCTTC. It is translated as CASRDLGSYNEQFF.

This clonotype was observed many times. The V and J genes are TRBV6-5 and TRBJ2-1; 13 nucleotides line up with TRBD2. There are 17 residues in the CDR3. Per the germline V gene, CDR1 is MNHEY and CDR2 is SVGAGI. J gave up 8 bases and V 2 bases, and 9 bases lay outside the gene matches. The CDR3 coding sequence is TGTGCCAGCAGTTACGAATCCGGGACTAGCGGGACTGATGAGCAGTTCTTC. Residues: CASSYESGTSGTDEQFF.

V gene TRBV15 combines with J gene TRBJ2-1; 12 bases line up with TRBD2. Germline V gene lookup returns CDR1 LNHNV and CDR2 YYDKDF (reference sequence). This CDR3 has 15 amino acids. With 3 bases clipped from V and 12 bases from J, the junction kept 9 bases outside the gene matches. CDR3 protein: CATSSGTSGPGRQFF. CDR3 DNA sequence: TGTGCCACCAGCAGTGGGACTAGCGGGCCGGGAAGGCAGTTCTTC.

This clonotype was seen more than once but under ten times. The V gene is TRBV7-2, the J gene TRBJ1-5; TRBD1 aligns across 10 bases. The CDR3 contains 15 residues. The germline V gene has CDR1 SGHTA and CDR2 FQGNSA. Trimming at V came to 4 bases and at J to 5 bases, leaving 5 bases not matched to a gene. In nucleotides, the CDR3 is TGTGCCAGCAGCTCTCCCGGGACAGGGGATCAGCCCCAGCATTTT. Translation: CASSSPGTGDQPQHF.

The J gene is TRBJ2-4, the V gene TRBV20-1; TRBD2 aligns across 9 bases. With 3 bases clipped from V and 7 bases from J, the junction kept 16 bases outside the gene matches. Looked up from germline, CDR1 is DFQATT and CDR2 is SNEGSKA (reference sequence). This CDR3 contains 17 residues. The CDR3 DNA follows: TGCAGTGCTAGTCGGGGGAGGGGTCTAGCGGGAAGGAACATTCAGTACTTC. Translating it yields CSASRGRGLAGRNIQYF.

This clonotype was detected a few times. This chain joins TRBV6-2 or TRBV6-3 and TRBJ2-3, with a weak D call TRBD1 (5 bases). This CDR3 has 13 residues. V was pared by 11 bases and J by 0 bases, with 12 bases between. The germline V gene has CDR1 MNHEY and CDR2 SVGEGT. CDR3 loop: CAGAAPSTDTQYF. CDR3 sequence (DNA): TGTGCCGGGGCTGCCCCTAGCACAGATACGCAGTATTTT.

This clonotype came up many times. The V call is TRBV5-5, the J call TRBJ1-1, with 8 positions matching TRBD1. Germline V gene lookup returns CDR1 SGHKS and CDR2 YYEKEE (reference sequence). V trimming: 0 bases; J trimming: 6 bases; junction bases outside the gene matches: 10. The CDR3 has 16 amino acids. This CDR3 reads CASSLVQGVRLAEAFF. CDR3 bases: TGTGCCAGCAGCTTGGTACAGGGGGTAAGGTTGGCTGAAGCTTTCTTT.

CDR3 bases: TGTGCCAGCAGCGTAAGAAACAGGGTACCAGAGGTAGCCCCCCTCCACTTT. It is translated as CASSVRNRVPEVAPLHF. The chain carries TRBV9 and TRBJ1-6; perhaps TRBD1 as D (6 bases). From germline, CDR1 is SGDLS and CDR2 YYNGEE. The germline V and J ends were trimmed by 1 base and 13 bases, with 24 bases remaining between them. CDR3 length: 17 amino acids.

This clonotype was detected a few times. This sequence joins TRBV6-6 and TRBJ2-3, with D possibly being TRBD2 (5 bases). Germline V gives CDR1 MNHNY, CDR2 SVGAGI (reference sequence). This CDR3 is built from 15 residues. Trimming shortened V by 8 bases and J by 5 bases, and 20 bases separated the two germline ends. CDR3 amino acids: CASLRLEAPVDTQYF. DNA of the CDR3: TGTGCCAGCCTACGACTGGAGGCCCCGGTAGATACGCAGTATTTT.